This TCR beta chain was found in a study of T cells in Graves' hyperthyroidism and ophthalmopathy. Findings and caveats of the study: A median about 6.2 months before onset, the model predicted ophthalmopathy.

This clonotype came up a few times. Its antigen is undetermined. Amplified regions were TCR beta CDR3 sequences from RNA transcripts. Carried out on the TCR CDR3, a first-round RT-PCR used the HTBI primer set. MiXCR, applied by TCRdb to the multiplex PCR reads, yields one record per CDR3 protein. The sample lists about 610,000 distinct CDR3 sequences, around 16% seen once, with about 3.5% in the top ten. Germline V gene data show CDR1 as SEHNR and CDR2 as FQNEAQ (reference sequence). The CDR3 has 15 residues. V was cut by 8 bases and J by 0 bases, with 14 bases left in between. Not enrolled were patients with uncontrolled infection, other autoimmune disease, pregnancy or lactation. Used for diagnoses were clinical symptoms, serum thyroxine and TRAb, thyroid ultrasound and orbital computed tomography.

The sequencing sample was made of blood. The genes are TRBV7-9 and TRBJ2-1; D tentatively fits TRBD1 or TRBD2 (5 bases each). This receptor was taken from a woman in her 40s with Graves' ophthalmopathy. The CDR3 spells CASGTGTISYNEQFF. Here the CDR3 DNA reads TGTGCCAGCGGAACCGGGACCATCTCCTACAATGAGCAGTTCTTC.